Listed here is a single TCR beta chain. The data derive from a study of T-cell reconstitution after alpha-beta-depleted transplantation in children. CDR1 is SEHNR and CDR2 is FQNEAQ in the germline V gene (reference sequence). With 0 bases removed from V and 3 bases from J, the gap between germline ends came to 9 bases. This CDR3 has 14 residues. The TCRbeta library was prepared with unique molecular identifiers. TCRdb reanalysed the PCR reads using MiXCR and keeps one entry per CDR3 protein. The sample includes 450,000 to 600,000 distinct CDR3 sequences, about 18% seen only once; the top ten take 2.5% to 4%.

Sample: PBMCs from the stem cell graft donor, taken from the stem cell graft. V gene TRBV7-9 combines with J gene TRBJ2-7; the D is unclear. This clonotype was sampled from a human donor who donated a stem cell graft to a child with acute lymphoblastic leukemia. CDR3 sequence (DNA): TGTGCCAGCAGCTTAGCGGCCGGATTCTACGAGCAGTACTTC. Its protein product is CASSLAAGFYEQYF.